This is a list of T cell receptor beta chains from one sample in a study of shared clonotypes between healthy human individuals. Here immunoSEQ multiplex PCR was the method, and the copy in TCRdb shows in-frame clones only, minus some. The repertoire holds around 650,000 clones, approximately 96% seen once, with around 0.1% in the top ten. Input material: naive CD8+ T cells sorted from blood. Every receptor here comes from a woman in her thirties in good health. The CDR3 runs from the conserved cysteine through the conserved F or W. The D gene is left open where the match is weak. Expanded clones get a size class; other rows say once, few or many, or leave the size out.

clone size	V gene	D gene	J gene	CDR3 protein	CDR3 DNA
.	TRBV4-1	.	TRBJ2-1	CASSQELATVGNEQFF	TGCGCCAGCAGCCAAGAACTAGCTACTGTTGGGAATGAGCAGTTCTTC
.	TRBV7-3	TRBD2	TRBJ2-3	CASSLRGGSSDTQYF	TGTGCCAGCAGCTTACGGGGGGGTTCTTCAGATACGCAGTATTTT
.	TRBV27	TRBD1	TRBJ1-1	CASSSSPGTGYTEAFF	TGTGCCAGCAGTTCCAGTCCCGGGACAGGATACACTGAAGCTTTCTTT
.	TRBV5-1	.	TRBJ2-7	CASSLWGDEQYF	TGCGCCAGCAGCTTGTGGGGGGACGAGCAGTACTTC
.	TRBV7-3	.	TRBJ2-3	CASSLIATDTQYF	TGTGCCAGCAGCTTAATTGCTACAGATACGCAGTATTTT
.	TRBV27	.	TRBJ2-7	CASSLSIGGKYEQYF	TGTGCCAGCAGTTTATCGATCGGGGGCAAATACGAGCAGTACTTC
.	TRBV7-9	.	TRBJ2-7	CASSPQYEQYF	TGTGCCAGCAGCCCGCAATACGAGCAGTACTTC
.	TRBV10-3	.	TRBJ1-3	CAISGRDSPDLYF	TGTGCCATCAGTGGGAGGGACTCTCCGGACCTATATTTT
.	TRBV4-1	.	TRBJ1-2	CASSHRTDDYGYTF	TGCGCCAGCAGCCACAGGACAGATGACTATGGCTACACCTTC
.	TRBV4-2	.	TRBJ2-7	CASSQEEEILSYEQYF	TGTGCCAGCAGCCAAGAAGAGGAAATACTCTCCTACGAGCAGTACTTC
.	TRBV19	TRBD2	TRBJ2-1	CASSTLAGVGSAYNEQFF	TGTGCCAGTAGTACTTTAGCGGGAGTAGGGAGCGCCTACAATGAGCAGTTCTTC
.	TRBV28	.	TRBJ1-5	CASGGRNLNQPQHF	TGTGCCAGTGGGGGAAGGAACCTCAATCAGCCCCAGCATTTT
once	TRBV11-2	.	TRBJ2-3	CASANSDTTDTQYF	TGTGCCAGCGCTAACAGCGACACCACAGATACGCAGTATTTT
once	TRBV28	.	TRBJ2-1	CASSLPYRAASYNEQFF	TGTGCCAGCAGTTTACCATACAGGGCTGCCTCCTACAATGAGCAGTTCTTC
few	TRBV5-4	.	TRBJ1-1	CASSPALTREAFF	TGTGCCAGCAGCCCCGCCTTGACACGTGAAGCTTTCTTT
.	TRBV14	TRBD2	TRBJ2-5	CASSQDSRLAGPVGETQYF	TGTGCCAGCAGCCAAGATTCACGCCTAGCGGGCCCCGTCGGGGAGACCCAGTACTTC
.	TRBV27	TRBD2	TRBJ2-6	CASSTLAGGPASGANVLTF	TGTGCCAGCAGTACACTAGCGGGAGGGCCGGCGTCTGGGGCCAACGTCCTGACTTTC
.	TRBV29-1	.	TRBJ2-1	CSVVEGYNEQFF	TGCAGCGTTGTGGAAGGGTACAATGAGCAGTTCTTC
once	TRBV6-5	TRBD1	TRBJ2-1	CASSYGDSGTVNEQFF	TGTGCCAGCAGTTACGGAGATAGTGGGACAGTCAATGAGCAGTTCTTC
.	TRBV13	.	TRBJ2-7	CASSNNGGYEQYF	TGTGCCAGCAGCAACAACGGGGGCTACGAGCAGTACTTC
.	TRBV5-8	TRBD2	TRBJ2-5	CASSPGTSAEQETQYF	TGTGCCAGCAGCCCAGGGACTAGCGCGGAACAAGAGACCCAGTACTTC
.	TRBV27	TRBD1	TRBJ2-1	CASSPIPRGQTSNEQFF	TGTGCCAGCAGTCCAATCCCCAGGGGGCAAACCTCCAATGAGCAGTTCTTC
.	TRBV4-1	TRBD2	TRBJ2-1	CASSQVVGGYNEQFF	TGCGCCAGCAGCCAAGTGGTGGGAGGGTACAATGAGCAGTTCTTC
.	TRBV7-8	.	TRBJ2-2	CASIPLARVNTGELFF	TGTGCCAGCATCCCCTTAGCTCGAGTGAACACCGGGGAGCTGTTTTTT
.	TRBV19	TRBD2	TRBJ2-7	CASSFEAGGFNEQYF	TGTGCCAGTAGTTTTGAAGCGGGAGGGTTTAACGAGCAGTACTTC
.	TRBV30	TRBD2	TRBJ2-7	CAWNGGYEQYF	TGTGCCTGGAACGGGGGGTACGAGCAGTACTTC
.	TRBV27	.	TRBJ2-7	CASSLLGAGYEQYF	TGTGCCAGCAGTTTATTAGGGGCGGGTTACGAGCAGTACTTC
.	TRBV2	.	TRBJ2-7	CASPKTAYEQYF	TGTGCCAGCCCGAAGACAGCCTACGAGCAGTACTTC
.	TRBV27	.	TRBJ2-7	CASSLTVSYEQYF	TGTGCCAGCAGTTTGACAGTATCCTACGAGCAGTACTTC
.	TRBV27	.	TRBJ2-7	CASSFSAGSSYEQYF	TGTGCCAGCAGTTTTTCCGCGGGTAGCTCCTACGAGCAGTACTTC
.	TRBV4-1	.	TRBJ1-3	CASSPPRIRNTIYF	TGCGCCAGCAGCCCTCCTCGTATCCGAAACACCATATATTTT
.	TRBV6-5	.	TRBJ2-7	CASSYSLSTGAEQYF	TGTGCCAGCAGTTACTCTCTCTCCACGGGGGCCGAGCAGTACTTC
.	TRBV28	.	TRBJ2-3	CASSPPLGTDFTDTQYF	TGTGCCAGCAGCCCCCCCCTGGGGACCGACTTCACAGATACGCAGTATTTT
.	TRBV29-1	.	TRBJ1-1	CSVEDRWGGRNTEAFF	TGCAGCGTTGAAGACAGGTGGGGGGGGCGGAACACTGAAGCTTTCTTT
.	TRBV19	.	TRBJ2-1	CASSIDHGSNYYNEQFF	TGTGCCAGTAGTATAGATCATGGGAGTAATTACTACAATGAGCAGTTCTTC
.	TRBV6-4	TRBD2	TRBJ2-7	CASSEGQRGREQYF	TGTGCCAGCAGTGAAGGACAGCGGGGGCGCGAGCAGTACTTC
.	TRBV21-1	.	TRBJ2-1	CASSNPSGYYNEQFF	TGTGCCAGCAGCAATCCTAGCGGCTACTACAATGAGCAGTTCTTC
.	TRBV27	TRBD1	TRBJ2-7	CASGDRSGYEQYF	TGTGCCAGCGGGGACAGGTCGGGCTACGAGCAGTACTTC
.	TRBV28	TRBD2	TRBJ2-7	CASMLAGGDEQYF	TGTGCCAGTATGCTGGCGGGAGGGGACGAGCAGTACTTC
.	TRBV7-9	.	TRBJ2-1	CASSHRVDHNEQFF	TGTGCCAGCAGCCACAGGGTAGATCACAATGAGCAGTTCTTC
.	TRBV19	.	TRBJ2-6	CASRFPGLDSGANVLTF	TGTGCCAGTAGATTTCCGGGACTTGACTCTGGGGCCAACGTCCTGACTTTC
once	TRBV5-8	.	TRBJ2-7	CASTGSGKPHYEQYF	TGTGCCAGCACAGGTAGCGGAAAACCCCACTACGAGCAGTACTTC
.	TRBV14	TRBD2	TRBJ2-1	CASSQVLAGDFDEQFF	TGTGCCAGCAGCCAAGTCCTAGCGGGAGATTTTGATGAGCAGTTCTTC
.	TRBV7-9	TRBD1	TRBJ2-7	CASSSGRQGLYEQYF	TGTGCCAGCTCCTCAGGAAGACAGGGGCTGTACGAGCAGTACTTC
.	TRBV30	.	TRBJ1-5	CAWGGARPGQPQHF	TGTGCCTGGGGGGGGGCCCGGCCGGGTCAGCCCCAGCATTTT
once	TRBV27	.	TRBJ2-5	CASSLDYEETQYF	TGTGCCAGCAGTTTGGACTACGAAGAGACCCAGTACTTC
.	TRBV28	.	TRBJ1-4	CASSFVPAANEKLFF	TGTGCCAGCAGTTTTGTTCCAGCGGCTAATGAAAAACTGTTTTTT
.	TRBV19	.	TRBJ2-5	CASSRPLEGEETQYF	TGTGCCAGTAGTAGACCCCTAGAAGGAGAAGAGACCCAGTACTTC